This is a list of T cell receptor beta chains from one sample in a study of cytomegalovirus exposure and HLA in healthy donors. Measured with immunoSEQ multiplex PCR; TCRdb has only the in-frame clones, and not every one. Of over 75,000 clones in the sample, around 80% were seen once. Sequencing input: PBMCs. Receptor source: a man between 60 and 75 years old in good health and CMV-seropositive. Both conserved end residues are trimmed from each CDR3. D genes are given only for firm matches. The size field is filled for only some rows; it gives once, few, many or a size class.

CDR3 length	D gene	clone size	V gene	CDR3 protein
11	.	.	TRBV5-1	ASSSTSRETQY
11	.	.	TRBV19	ASSIGQDGELF
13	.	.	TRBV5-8	ASSLIGTMNTEAF
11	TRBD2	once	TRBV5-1	ASSFPGGYEQY
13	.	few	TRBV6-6	ASSPASGTQQPQH
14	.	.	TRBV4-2	ASSQDQAGGTDTQY
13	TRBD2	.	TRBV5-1	ASSLGSSGHYEQY
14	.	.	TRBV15	ATSREGLTTNEKLF
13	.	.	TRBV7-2	ASSLVAGGSYEQY
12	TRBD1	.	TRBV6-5	ASSRGTDNYGYT
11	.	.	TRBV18	ASSRGGQETQY
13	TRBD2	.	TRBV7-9	ASSLGGLAALEQY
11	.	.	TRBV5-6	ASSLAGEGTQY
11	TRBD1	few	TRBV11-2	ASSLYRGYGYT
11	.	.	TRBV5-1	ASRVYETTEQY
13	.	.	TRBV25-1	ASSGGHSGANVLT
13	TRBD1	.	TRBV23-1	ASSPPGTVNTEAF
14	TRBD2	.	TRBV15	ATSRDRGRVDNEQF
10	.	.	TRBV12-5	ASGFTGPGYT
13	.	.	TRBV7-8	ASTQGGTTSYGYT
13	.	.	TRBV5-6	ASSSAGGWNSPLH
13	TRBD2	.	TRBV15	ATSSGGGFYNEQF
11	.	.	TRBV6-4	ASSDSMGGEQY
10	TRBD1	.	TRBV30	AWRGTGVGYT
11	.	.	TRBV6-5	ASSYSYNYEQY
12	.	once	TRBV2	ASRPTFSTGELF
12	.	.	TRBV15	ATSRETVTWPQH
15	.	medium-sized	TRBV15	ATSIPGEKGQTGELF
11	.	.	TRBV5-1	ASSLEGDETQY
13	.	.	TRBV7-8	ASSLSSVGHNEQF
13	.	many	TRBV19	ASSISAGETYEQY
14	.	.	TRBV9	ASSVGSQTGPSEQY
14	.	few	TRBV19	ASSSQRAQQYNEQF
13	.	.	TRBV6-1	ASSALGGGNQPQH
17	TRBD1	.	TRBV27	ASSLSYPGTGGLTGELF
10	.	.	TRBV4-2	ASSPSNEKLF
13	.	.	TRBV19	ASSLHGTPNTEAF
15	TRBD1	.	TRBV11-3	ASSLGAGTGLPGELF
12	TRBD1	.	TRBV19	ASSLQGLSETQY
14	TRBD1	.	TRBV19	ASSLRSTGSIYEQY
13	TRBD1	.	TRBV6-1	ASSAPGQYNSPLH
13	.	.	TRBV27	ASSFGGVGSYEQY
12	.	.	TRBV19	ASSTVQGTDTQY
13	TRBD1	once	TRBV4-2	ASSLQGAGNSPLH
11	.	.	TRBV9	ASRNGPAYGYT
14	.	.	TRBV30	AWSVGLGGGNQPQH
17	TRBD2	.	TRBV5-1	ASSVGLLAGGRTYNEQF
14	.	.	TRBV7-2	ASSLVGQRGNYGYT
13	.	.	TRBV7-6	ASSLGAGSNQPQH
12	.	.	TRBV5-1	ASSFGGQRETQY
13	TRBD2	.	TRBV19	ASSTGLGSTDTQY
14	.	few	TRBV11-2	ASSLVMGQVNTEAF
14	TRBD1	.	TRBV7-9	ASSLYSSRQGYEQY
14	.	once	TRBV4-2	ASSQEPRGTNEKLF
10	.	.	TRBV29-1	SVRSGLTEAF
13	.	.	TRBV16	ASSQLADRIYEQY
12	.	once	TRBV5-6	ASSLGPGFQPQH
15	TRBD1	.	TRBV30	AWSVVAGQGFGNTIY
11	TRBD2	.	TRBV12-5	ASGPWGGVEQY
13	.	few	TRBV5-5	ASSLVGGGGTEAF